Detailed here is one TCR beta chain. This entry belongs to a study of blood T cell repertoires in COVID-19. The overall study: Whether acute or convalescent, the COVID-19 samples came from the United States, Italy and Spain. PBMCs, B-cell-depleted T cells, or T cells provided the cDNA or gDNA that made up the material.

In the original processing: Nucleated cell counts were estimated from reference gene primer amplification. Using immunoSEQ multiplex PCR, the repertoire was profiled, and TCRdb retains in-frame clones only, with some absent. The V and J calls and the clone size are those of that table, but D and trimming were determined from the DNA. This sample carries around 350,000 clones, approximately 86% of them seen once, and the ten largest clones take about 3%. This CDR3 is 15 amino acids long. V dropped 4 bases and J dropped 6 bases, with 16 bases sitting between them. Germline values: CDR1 SGHRS, CDR2 YFSETQ.

The receptor was derived from a human donor in a cohort sampled during active COVID-19. Sequencing was carried out using peripheral blood. The chain combines TRBV5-1 with TRBJ1-4; D may be TRBD1 (6 bases). CDR3 in DNA: TGCGCCAGCAGCACCCAACAGGGAAGCGATGAAAAACTGTTTTTT. Its translation: CASSTQQGSDEKLFF. Full variable domain (rest looked up from reference TRBV5-1 and TRBJ1-4): KAGVTQTPRYLIKTRGQQVTLSCSPISGHRSVSWYQQTPGQGLQFLFEYFSETQRNKGNFPGRFSGRQFSNSRSEMNVSTLELGDSALYLCASSTQQGSDEKLFFGSGTQLSVL.